These T cell receptor beta chains were read from a single sample in a study of blood T cell repertoires in COVID-19. Measured with immunoSEQ multiplex PCR; TCRdb has only the in-frame clones, and not every one. The table includes 80,000 or so clones, approximately 89% detected once. The sequencing sample was made of peripheral blood. The source is a man in his forties or fifties with acute or convalescent COVID-19. CDR3s include the opening cysteine and the closing phenylalanine or tryptophan. Each record gives: CDR3 length, V gene, D gene, J gene, clone size, CDR3 DNA, CDR3 protein. The D gene is left open where the match is weak. Rows give clone size only sometimes, using once, few, many, or a class for an expanded clone.

18	TRBV10-3	-	TRBJ2-5	once	TGTGCCATCAGTGCCGGAGGCCGCTCAGGGGGAGGTGGAGAGACCCAGTACTTC	CAISAGGRSGGGGETQYF
13	TRBV19	-	TRBJ1-1	-	TGTGCCAGTACCTATGCTGGGGGGGCTGAAGCTTTCTTT	CASTYAGGAEAFF
12	TRBV19	-	TRBJ1-1	few	TGTGCCACCTCGACACGGGGGACTGAAGCTTTCTTT	CATSTRGTEAFF
17	TRBV7-8	-	TRBJ2-7	-	TGTGCCAGCAGCTTAGCGCGCGGCAGACCCCCCTCCTACGAGCAGTACTTC	CASSLARGRPPSYEQYF
16	TRBV13	TRBD2	TRBJ2-7	-	TGTGCCAGCAGCCTCCGGACTAGCGGGAGAGTAGACGAGCAGTACTTC	CASSLRTSGRVDEQYF
14	TRBV6-1	-	TRBJ1-6	-	TGTGCCAGCAGTGAGATACAGGGTAATTCACCCCTCCACTTT	CASSEIQGNSPLHF
13	TRBV6-5	TRBD1	TRBJ2-7	-	TGTGCCAGCAGTTACCAGGGGGCCTACGAGCAGTACTTC	CASSYQGAYEQYF
15	TRBV4-1	-	TRBJ2-5	once	TGCGCCAGCAGCCCTGCCCCCAGGGGACAAGAGACCCAGTACTTC	CASSPAPRGQETQYF
15	TRBV7-8	TRBD2	TRBJ2-1	-	TGTGCCAGCAGCTATCTAATCGGGAGGCCGGATGAGCAGTTCTTC	CASSYLIGRPDEQFF
16	TRBV9	-	TRBJ2-3	-	TGTGCCAGCAGCGTAACGGCGGCCACTAGCACAGATACGCAGTATTTT	CASSVTAATSTDTQYF
15	TRBV6-5	TRBD1	TRBJ2-1	-	TGTGCCAGCAGTTACGGGGGACAGTTGGTCAATGAGCAGTTCTTC	CASSYGGQLVNEQFF